This is a list of T cell receptor beta chains from one sample in a study of T cell changes during pregnancy in multiple sclerosis. Assay used: immunoSEQ multiplex PCR; TCRdb lists only in-frame clones, some missing. The table has about 38,000 clones, roughly 90% seen once. The starting material was CD8+ T cells from peripheral blood mononuclear cells, obtained in the third trimester of pregnancy. These receptors were collected from a female donor with multiple sclerosis, enrolled in a pregnancy study. Each CDR3 is given with its conserved first and last residue. The D gene is left open where the match is weak. Part of the rows lack a size; the others show once, few, many or a class for expanded clones.

cdr3_length	v_call	d_call	clone_size	j_call	cdr3_nt	cdr3_aa
16	TRBV15	TRBD2	NA	TRBJ2-1	TGTGCCACCAGCAGAGATACTAGCGGGTACTACAATGAGCAGTTCTTC	CATSRDTSGYYNEQFF
13	TRBV19	NA	once	TRBJ2-2	TGTGCCAGTAACAACGGGGTTACCGGGGAGCTGTTTTTT	CASNNGVTGELFF
14	TRBV18	NA	NA	TRBJ2-2	TGTGCCAGCTCAACAGGGCCGAACACCGGGGAGCTGTTTTTT	CASSTGPNTGELFF
15	TRBV11-2	TRBD2	NA	TRBJ2-7	TGTGCCAGCAGCCCCCGACTAGCGGGAGGGTACGAGCAGTACTTC	CASSPRLAGGYEQYF
14	TRBV28	NA	NA	TRBJ1-1	TGTGCCAGCAGTTTATTACGGGGGAACACTGAAGCTTTCTTT	CASSLLRGNTEAFF
15	TRBV7-9	NA	NA	TRBJ2-3	TGTGCCAGCACCACCCAGGGTACAAGCACAGATACGCAGTATTTT	CASTTQGTSTDTQYF
14	TRBV5-1	TRBD1	NA	TRBJ2-7	TGCGCCAGCAGCCCCGACAGGGTCGACTACGAGCAGTACTTC	CASSPDRVDYEQYF
14	TRBV6-5	NA	NA	TRBJ2-5	TGTGCCAGCACCGGTAGTGGGGGGTGGGAGACCCAGTACTTC	CASTGSGGWETQYF
13	TRBV30	NA	NA	TRBJ1-1	TGTGCCTGGAGTGTACTAGAGAACACTGAAGCTTTCTTT	CAWSVLENTEAFF
14	TRBV2	NA	NA	TRBJ1-4	TGTGCCAGCAGTGGTACAGACCAGCTCGAAAAACTGTTTTTT	CASSGTDQLEKLFF
17	TRBV13	TRBD1	NA	TRBJ2-6	TGTGCCAGCAGCCTTACAGGGGGCGGTACTGGGGCCAACGTCCTGACTTTC	CASSLTGGGTGANVLTF
15	TRBV15	NA	few	TRBJ1-6	TGTGCCACCAGCAGAGAGCGGGGCGACTATTCACCCCTCCACTTT	CATSRERGDYSPLHF
13	TRBV5-6	NA	NA	TRBJ2-2	TGTGCCAGCAGCCTTGAGGATCCCGGGGAGCTGTTTTTT	CASSLEDPGELFF
15	TRBV27	TRBD1	NA	TRBJ1-1	TGTGCCAGCAGTTTATCGGGAACAGGGGTCACTGAAGCTTTCTTT	CASSLSGTGVTEAFF
19	TRBV18	TRBD2	NA	TRBJ2-3	TGTGCCAGCTCACCGGAATTTGCAAGCGGGAGGACTAGCACAGATACGCAGTATTTT	CASSPEFASGRTSTDTQYF
17	TRBV7-2	TRBD2	NA	TRBJ2-1	TGTGCCAGCACCCCCAGGTGGGCTAGCGGGAGTTTCGATGAGCAGTTCTTC	CASTPRWASGSFDEQFF
15	TRBV19	TRBD1	NA	TRBJ2-1	TGTGCCAGTACCCCCGGGACAGGGGCGGTTGGTGAGCAGTTCTTC	CASTPGTGAVGEQFF
13	TRBV30	TRBD1	NA	TRBJ2-1	TGTGCCTGGAGTGGGACAGGGGGGTCTGAGCAGTTCTTC	CAWSGTGGSEQFF
15	TRBV7-6	TRBD1	NA	TRBJ1-5	TGTGCCAGCAGCCAGGGGACAGGGATGAATCAGCCCCAGCATTTT	CASSQGTGMNQPQHF
14	TRBV28	NA	NA	TRBJ1-1	TGTGCCAGCAGGGCAGACCGGGAAGTCACTGAAGCTTTCTTT	CASRADREVTEAFF
14	TRBV27	NA	NA	TRBJ2-5	TGTGCCAGCAGTTTATCGCTGGAGGCGGAGACCCAGTACTTC	CASSLSLEAETQYF
14	TRBV6-6	NA	NA	TRBJ1-2	TGTGCCAGCAGTTACTACGCAGGGGATAATGGCTACACCTTC	CASSYYAGDNGYTF
14	TRBV10-2	TRBD1	NA	TRBJ1-2	TGCGCCAGCAGTGAATCCGCCAGGGGGGATGGCTACACCTTC	CASSESARGDGYTF
12	TRBV19	NA	NA	TRBJ2-1	TGTGCCAGCCTGGGGCAGGGCTATGAGCAGTTCTTC	CASLGQGYEQFF
14	TRBV7-2	NA	NA	TRBJ2-7	TGTGCCAGCAGCTTAGGTACAGGGAACAACGAGCAGTACTTC	CASSLGTGNNEQYF
17	TRBV19	TRBD2	NA	TRBJ2-7	TGTGCCAGTAGTCCACAGGGACTAGCGGGACCCATTCACGAGCAGTACTTC	CASSPQGLAGPIHEQYF
13	TRBV19	NA	NA	TRBJ2-7	TGTGCCAGTAGTCCTGGACACTCCTACGAGCAGTACTTC	CASSPGHSYEQYF
13	TRBV6-5	NA	NA	TRBJ1-2	TGTGCCAGCAGTTACTCGAATGGCCATGGCTACACCTTC	CASSYSNGHGYTF
15	TRBV4-2	TRBD2	NA	TRBJ2-1	TGTGCCAGCAGCCTTGTTACTAGCGAATACAATGAGCAGTTCTTC	CASSLVTSEYNEQFF
14	TRBV19	NA	once	TRBJ2-5	TGTGCCAGTAGTCCTACCGACAGACAAGAGACCCAGTACTTC	CASSPTDRQETQYF
15	TRBV11-3	TRBD1	NA	TRBJ2-4	TGTGCCAGCATGGACGCCGGGACAGGGGAGAACATTCAGTACTTC	CASMDAGTGENIQYF
13	TRBV10-1	NA	NA	TRBJ2-5	TGCGCCAGCAGTGATCGGGGTTTAGAGACCCAGTACTTC	CASSDRGLETQYF
16	TRBV2	NA	once	TRBJ1-1	TGTGCCAGCAGTGCCCTGGAGACCCTCTTGAACACTGAAGCTTTCTTT	CASSALETLLNTEAFF
13	TRBV12-5	TRBD2	NA	TRBJ2-2	TGTGCTAGTTCTGCGGGGGGGACCGGGGAGCTGTTTTTT	CASSAGGTGELFF
16	TRBV5-1	NA	NA	TRBJ2-7	TGCGCCAGCAGCTTGGCCCGGACTGGAAGCTCCTACGAGCAGTACTTC	CASSLARTGSSYEQYF
13	TRBV7-9	TRBD1	NA	TRBJ1-1	TGTGCCAGCAGCCAAATGGGACAGGATGAAGCTTTCTTT	CASSQMGQDEAFF
17	TRBV4-3	TRBD2	NA	TRBJ2-3	TGCGCCAGCAGCCAAGACGTTAGTAGCGGGGGCACAGATACGCAGTATTTT	CASSQDVSSGGTDTQYF
17	TRBV7-3	NA	NA	TRBJ2-7	TGTGCCAGCAGCCCGGCGTCTGGCCCAGGAAGCTCCTACGAGCAGTACTTC	CASSPASGPGSSYEQYF
15	TRBV6-5	TRBD2	NA	TRBJ2-1	TGTGCCAGCAGTTATGTACGGGAGGGCTACAATGAGCAGTTCTTC	CASSYVREGYNEQFF
16	TRBV4-3	NA	NA	TRBJ2-3	TGCGCCAGCAGCCAAGATTGGGGCCTGGAAGCAGATACGCAGTATTTT	CASSQDWGLEADTQYF